A single sample is the source of the 13 T cell receptor beta chains below, sequenced in a study of blood T cell repertoires in COVID-19. Sequencing used immunoSEQ multiplex PCR; TCRdb keeps in-frame clones, though not all of them. This table has approximately 250,000 clones, 80% to 90% appearing once. The sequenced sample consisted of peripheral blood. These receptor sequences come from a middle-aged man with acute or convalescent COVID-19.

The chain joins TRBV5-5 to TRBJ2-1, with 8 nucleotides matching TRBD2. This CDR3 is 15 amino acids long. Germline CDR1 and CDR2: SGHKS and YYEKEE (reference sequence). V shed 4 bases, J shed 6 bases, and the junction held 9 bases outside the gene matches. CDR3 in amino acids: CASSASGSLRNEQFF. The CDR3 DNA is TGTGCCAGCAGCGCGAGCGGGAGTCTTCGCAATGAGCAGTTCTTC.

To note about this clone: Its ends do not fully match the called genes, so a read error is possible. This chain links TRBV7-7 with TRBJ2-1; 7 nucleotides line up with TRBD2. The CDR3 runs 12 residues. The germline V gene has CDR1 SSHAT and CDR2 FNYEAQ (reference sequence). CDR3 sequence reads: CASSFPGGEQFF. DNA of the CDR3: TGTGCTAGCAGCTTTCCGGGGGGTGAGCAGTTCTTC.

The V call is TRBV18, the J call TRBJ2-1; 11 bases line up with TRBD2. Trimming took 1 base from V and 6 from J; bases not matched to a gene: 5. CDR1 KGHSH and CDR2 LQKENI come from the germline V gene. This CDR3 spans 16 amino acids. CDR3 in DNA: TGTGCCAGCTCACCACAGCTAGCGGGAGGTGTCAATGAGCAGTTCTTC. This gives the protein CASSPQLAGGVNEQFF.

This sequence joins TRBV9 and TRBJ2-5; 16 bases match TRBD2. This CDR3 region has 18 residues. The junction had 11 bases not matched to a gene; V was cut back by 4 bases and J by 5 bases. Germline loops: CDR1 SGDLS, CDR2 YYNGEE. The chain's CDR3 is CASSPGTSGRGVGETQYF. The CDR3 region has the DNA TGTGCCAGCAGCCCCGGGACTAGCGGGAGGGGGGTAGGGGAGACCCAGTACTTC.

J is TRBJ1-1 and V is TRBV5-1; D gene ambiguous. V lost 3 bases and J lost 5, with 14 bases in between. CDR1 and CDR2 from the germline V gene are SGHRS and YFSETQ. This CDR3 spans 14 amino acids. The CDR3 reads CASSYPREGTEAFF. The CDR3 DNA reads as TGCGCCAGCAGCTATCCTCGGGAAGGGACTGAAGCTTTCTTT. Using reference TRBV5-1 and TRBJ1-1 for the parts outside the CDR3, the full variable domain is KAGVTQTPRYLIKTRGQQVTLSCSPISGHRSVSWYQQTPGQGLQFLFEYFSETQRNKGNFPGRFSGRQFSNSRSEMNVSTLELGDSALYLCASSYPREGTEAFFGQGTRLTVV.

This clone was recorded a few times. This same CDR3 is encoded by further DNA sequences in the sample. The genes are TRBV10-1 and TRBJ1-1; D not certain. V lost 3 bases and J 7 bases, leaving 6 bases between the germline ends. The germline V gene encodes CDR1 WNHNN and CDR2 SYGVQD (reference sequence). This CDR3 comprises 11 residues. The CDR3 here is CASSDGGEAFF. The CDR3 DNA follows: TGCGCCAGCAGTGACGGCGGTGAAGCTTTCTTT.

The CDR3 DNA is TGCGCCAGCAGCTTGGGGCTAGCTGAGGACCTATACGAGCAGTACTTC. As protein: CASSLGLAEDLYEQYF. V is TRBV5-1 and J is TRBJ2-7; tentative D call: TRBD2 (5 bases). This CDR3 has 16 residues. CDR1 is SGHRS and CDR2 is YFSETQ in the germline V gene. Trimming removed 0 bases from V and 4 bases from J, with 17 bases in between.

This sequence joins TRBV10-3 and TRBJ2-3; D possibly corresponds to TRBD1 (5 bases). V lost 6 bases and J 3 bases, leaving 10 bases between the germline ends. The CDR3 spans 13 residues. Germline V gene lookup returns CDR1 ENHRY and CDR2 SYGVKD. The CDR3: CAIRDDRTDTQYF. The CDR3 DNA is TGTGCCATCAGAGACGACAGAACAGATACGCAGTATTTT.

CDR3 amino acids: CASSPADSMNTEAFF. CDR3 bases: TGTGCCAGCAGTCCGGCGGACAGCATGAACACTGAAGCTTTCTTT. The chain links TRBV28 to TRBJ1-1, with a tentative D call TRBD1 (6 bases). This CDR3 has 15 amino acids. The V and J ends lost 5 bases and 0 bases respectively, with 13 bases between them. CDR1 and CDR2 (germline): MDHEN, SYDVKM.

The chain carries TRBV27 and TRBJ1-4; D call uncertain. This CDR3 has 15 residues. Germline lookup yields CDR1 MNHEY and CDR2 SMNVEV (reference sequence). V gave up 1 base and J gave up 5 bases, with 11 bases separating them. The CDR3 is CASSLFGVANEKLFF. CDR3 coding DNA: TGTGCCAGCAGTTTATTCGGGGTGGCGAATGAAAAACTGTTTTTT. Filled out from reference TRBV27 and TRBJ1-4, the complete variable domain reads EAQVTQNPRYLITVTGKKLTVTCSQNMNHEYMSWYRQDPGLGLRQIYYSMNVEVTDKGDVPEGYKVSRKEKRNFPLILESPSPNQTSLYFCASSLFGVANEKLFFGSGTQLSVL.

This clone was seen more than once but under ten times. The rearrangement uses TRBV7-2 and TRBJ2-3; TRBD1 aligns across 10 bases. V lost 4 bases and J lost 3; bases outside the gene matches: 1. The CDR3 spans 14 residues. CDR1 is SGHTA, CDR2 FQGNSA, per germline. The CDR3 DNA reads as TGTGCCAGCAGCTCGGGACAGGGGACAGATACGCAGTATTTT. Amino acids: CASSSGQGTDTQYF.

This clone has only one observation. V gene TRBV19 combines with J gene TRBJ2-6; D ambiguous. V was pared by 7 bases and J by 0 bases, with 4 bases between. Germline V gene sequence: CDR1 LNHDA, CDR2 SQIVND (reference sequence). The CDR3 has 13 amino acids. CDR3 sequence: CASTSSGANVLTF. CDR3 in DNA: TGTGCCAGTACCAGCTCTGGGGCCAACGTCCTGACTTTC. The complete variable domain, with remaining parts taken from reference TRBV19 and TRBJ2-6, reads DGGITQSPKYLFRKEGQNVTLSCEQNLNHDAMYWYRQDPGQGLRLIYYSQIVNDFQKGDIAEGYSVSREKKESFPLTVTSAQKNPTAFYLCASTSSGANVLTFGAGSRLTVL.

This clone appeared once. The gene calls are TRBV7-8 and TRBJ1-3; tentative D call: TRBD1 (6 bases). The CDR3 runs to 15 residues. Trimming took 3 bases from V and 4 from J, leaving 13 bases between them. Germline V gene sequence: CDR1 SGHVS, CDR2 FQNEAQ. Here the CDR3 DNA reads TGTGCCAGCAGCTTGACGTATGACAGGGGAAACACCATATATTTT. Translated, it gives CASSLTYDRGNTIYF.